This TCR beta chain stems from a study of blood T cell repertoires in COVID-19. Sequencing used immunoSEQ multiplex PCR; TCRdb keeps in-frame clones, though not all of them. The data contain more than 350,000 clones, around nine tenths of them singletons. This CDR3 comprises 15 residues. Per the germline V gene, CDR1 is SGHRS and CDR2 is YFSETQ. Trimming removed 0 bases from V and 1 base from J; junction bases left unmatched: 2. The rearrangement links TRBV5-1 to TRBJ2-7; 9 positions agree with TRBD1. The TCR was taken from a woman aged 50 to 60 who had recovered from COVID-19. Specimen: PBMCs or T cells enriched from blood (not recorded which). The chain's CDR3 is CASSLGQGVSYEQYF. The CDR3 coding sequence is TGCGCCAGCAGCTTGGGACAGGGGGTGTCCTACGAGCAGTACTTC.